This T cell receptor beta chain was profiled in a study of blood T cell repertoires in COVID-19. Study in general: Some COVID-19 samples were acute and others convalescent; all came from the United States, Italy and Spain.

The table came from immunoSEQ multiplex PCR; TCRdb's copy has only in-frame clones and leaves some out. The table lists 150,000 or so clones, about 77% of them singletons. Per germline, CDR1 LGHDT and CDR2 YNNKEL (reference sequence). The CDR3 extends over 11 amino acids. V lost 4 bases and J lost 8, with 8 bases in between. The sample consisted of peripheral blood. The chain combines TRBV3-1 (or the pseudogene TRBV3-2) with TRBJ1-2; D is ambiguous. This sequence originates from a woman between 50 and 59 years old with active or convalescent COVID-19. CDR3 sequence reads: CASSPRQGYTF. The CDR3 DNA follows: TGTGCCAGCAGCCCCCGACAAGGCTACACCTTC.